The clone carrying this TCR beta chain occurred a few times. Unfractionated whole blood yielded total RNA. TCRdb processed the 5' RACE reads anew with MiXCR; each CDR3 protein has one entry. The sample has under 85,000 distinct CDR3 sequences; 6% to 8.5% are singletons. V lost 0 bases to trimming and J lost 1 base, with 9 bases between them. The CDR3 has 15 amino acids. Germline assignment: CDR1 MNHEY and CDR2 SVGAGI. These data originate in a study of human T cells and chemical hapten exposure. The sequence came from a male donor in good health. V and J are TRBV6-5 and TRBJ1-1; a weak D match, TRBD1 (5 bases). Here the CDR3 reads CASSYSVTGNTEAFF. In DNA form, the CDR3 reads TGTGCCAGCAGTTACTCCGTTACAGGGAACACTGAAGCTTTCTTT.